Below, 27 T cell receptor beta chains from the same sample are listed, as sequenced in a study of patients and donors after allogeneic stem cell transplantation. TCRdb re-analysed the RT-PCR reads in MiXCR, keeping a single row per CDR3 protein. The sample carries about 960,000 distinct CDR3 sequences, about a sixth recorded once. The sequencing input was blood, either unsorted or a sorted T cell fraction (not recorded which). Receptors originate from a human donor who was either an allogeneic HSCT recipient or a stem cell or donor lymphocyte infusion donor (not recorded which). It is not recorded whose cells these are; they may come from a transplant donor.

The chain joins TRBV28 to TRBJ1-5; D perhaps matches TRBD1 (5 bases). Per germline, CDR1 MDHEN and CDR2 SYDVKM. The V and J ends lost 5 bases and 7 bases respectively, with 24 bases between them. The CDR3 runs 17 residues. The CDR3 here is CASSAPGTEDLGQPQHF. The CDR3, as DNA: TGTGCCAGCAGTGCCCCCGGGACGGAGGACTTAGGGCAGCCCCAGCATTTT.

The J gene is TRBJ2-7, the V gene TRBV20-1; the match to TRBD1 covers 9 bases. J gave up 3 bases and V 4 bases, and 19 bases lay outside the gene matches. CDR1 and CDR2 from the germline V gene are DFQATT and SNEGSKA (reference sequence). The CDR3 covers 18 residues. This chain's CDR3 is CSATRDRASVASFYEQYF. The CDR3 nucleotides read TGCAGTGCTACCCGGGACAGGGCATCAGTAGCTAGCTTCTACGAGCAGTACTTC.

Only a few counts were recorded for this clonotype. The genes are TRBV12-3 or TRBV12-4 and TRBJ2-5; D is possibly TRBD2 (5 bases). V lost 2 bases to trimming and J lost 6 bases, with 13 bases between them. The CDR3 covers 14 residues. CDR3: CASSLIASGKTQYF. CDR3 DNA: TGTGCCAGCAGTTTAATAGCGAGCGGAAAGACCCAGTACTTC.

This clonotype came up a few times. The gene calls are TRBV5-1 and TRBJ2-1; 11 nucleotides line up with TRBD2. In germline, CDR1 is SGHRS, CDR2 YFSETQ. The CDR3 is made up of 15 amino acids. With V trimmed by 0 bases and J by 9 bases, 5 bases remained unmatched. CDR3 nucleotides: TGCGCCAGCAGCTTGGAATTGGGGACTAGCGGTGAGCAGTTCTTC. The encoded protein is CASSLELGTSGEQFF.

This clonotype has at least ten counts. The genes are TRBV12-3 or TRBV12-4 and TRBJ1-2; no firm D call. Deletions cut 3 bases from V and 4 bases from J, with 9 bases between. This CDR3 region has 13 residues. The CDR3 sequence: CASSFRTGYGYTF. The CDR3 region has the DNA TGTGCCAGCAGTTTCAGGACGGGCTATGGCTACACCTTC.

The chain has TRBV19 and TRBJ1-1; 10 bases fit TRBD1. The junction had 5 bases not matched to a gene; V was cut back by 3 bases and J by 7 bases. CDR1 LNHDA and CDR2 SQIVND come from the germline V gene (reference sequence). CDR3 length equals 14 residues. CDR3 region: CASSITGQGLEAFF. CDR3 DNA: TGTGCCAGTAGTATCACGGGACAGGGGCTTGAAGCTTTCTTT.

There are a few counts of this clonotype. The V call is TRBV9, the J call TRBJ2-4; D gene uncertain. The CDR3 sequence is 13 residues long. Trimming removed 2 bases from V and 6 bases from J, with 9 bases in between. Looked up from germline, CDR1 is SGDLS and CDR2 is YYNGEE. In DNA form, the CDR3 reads TGTGCCAGCAGCGTGGGATACGGAAACATTCAGTACTTC. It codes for CASSVGYGNIQYF.

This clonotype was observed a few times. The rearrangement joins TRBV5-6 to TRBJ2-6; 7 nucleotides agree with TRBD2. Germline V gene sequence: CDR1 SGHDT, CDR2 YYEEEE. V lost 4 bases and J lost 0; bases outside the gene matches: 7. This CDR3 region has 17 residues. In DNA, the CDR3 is TGTGCCAGCAGCGGCGGGAGTTTCTTCTCTGGGGCCAACGTCCTGACTTTC. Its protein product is CASSGGSFFSGANVLTF.

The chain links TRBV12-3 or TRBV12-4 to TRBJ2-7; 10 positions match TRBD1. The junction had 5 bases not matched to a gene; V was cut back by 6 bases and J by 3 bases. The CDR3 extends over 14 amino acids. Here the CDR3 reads CASSNRTGGYEQYF. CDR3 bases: TGTGCCAGCAGCAATCGGACAGGGGGCTACGAGCAGTACTTC.

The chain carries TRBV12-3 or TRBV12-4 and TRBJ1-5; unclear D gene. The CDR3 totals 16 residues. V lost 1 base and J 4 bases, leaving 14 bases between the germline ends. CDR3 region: CASSLEFTSRNQPQHF. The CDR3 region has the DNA TGTGCCAGCAGTTTAGAATTTACGTCGCGAAATCAGCCCCAGCATTTT.

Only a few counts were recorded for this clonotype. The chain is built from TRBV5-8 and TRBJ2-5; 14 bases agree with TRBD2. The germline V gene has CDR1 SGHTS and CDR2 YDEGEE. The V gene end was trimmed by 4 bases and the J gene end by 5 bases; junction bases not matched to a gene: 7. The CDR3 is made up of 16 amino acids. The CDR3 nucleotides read TGTGCCAGCAGCCACTACCGGACTAGCGGGGGGGAGACCCAGTACTTC. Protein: CASSHYRTSGGETQYF.

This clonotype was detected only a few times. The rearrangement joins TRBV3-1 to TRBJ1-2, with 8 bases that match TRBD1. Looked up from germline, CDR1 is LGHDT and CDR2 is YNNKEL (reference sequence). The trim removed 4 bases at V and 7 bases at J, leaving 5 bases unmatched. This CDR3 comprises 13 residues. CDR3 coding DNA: TGTGCCAGCAGCCGAGGACAGGGTGCTGGCTACACCTTC. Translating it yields CASSRGQGAGYTF.

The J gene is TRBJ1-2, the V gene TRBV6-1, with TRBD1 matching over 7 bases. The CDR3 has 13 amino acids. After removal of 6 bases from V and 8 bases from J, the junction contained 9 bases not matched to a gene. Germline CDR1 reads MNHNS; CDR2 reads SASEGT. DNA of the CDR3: TGTGCCAGCAGACAAACAGGGGTGGGAGGCTACACCTTC. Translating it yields CASRQTGVGGYTF.

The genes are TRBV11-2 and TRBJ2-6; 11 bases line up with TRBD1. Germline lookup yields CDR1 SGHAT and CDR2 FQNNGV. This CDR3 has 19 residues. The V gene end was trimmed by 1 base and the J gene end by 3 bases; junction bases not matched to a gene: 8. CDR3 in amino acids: CASSLGRTGGRVGANVLTF. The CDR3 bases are TGTGCCAGCAGCTTAGGGCGGACAGGGGGCAGGGTTGGGGCCAACGTCCTGACTTTC.

The CDR3 nucleotides are TGTGCCAGCAGCTTGCCCGGGACAGGGAACACTGAAGCTTTCTTT. Its protein product is CASSLPGTGNTEAFF. V is TRBV5-4 and J is TRBJ1-1, with TRBD1 matching 8 bases. Losses at the gene ends were 1 base for V and 1 base for J; bases not matched to a gene: 3. There are 15 residues in the CDR3. The germline gives CDR1 SGHNT, CDR2 YYREEE (reference sequence).

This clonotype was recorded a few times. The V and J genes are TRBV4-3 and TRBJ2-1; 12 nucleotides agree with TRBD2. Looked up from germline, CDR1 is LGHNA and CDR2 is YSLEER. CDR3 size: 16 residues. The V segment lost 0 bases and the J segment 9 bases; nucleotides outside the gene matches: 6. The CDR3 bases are TGCGCCAGCAGCCAAGATATGACTAGCGGGGGAGGTGAGCAGTTCTTC. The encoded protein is CASSQDMTSGGGEQFF.

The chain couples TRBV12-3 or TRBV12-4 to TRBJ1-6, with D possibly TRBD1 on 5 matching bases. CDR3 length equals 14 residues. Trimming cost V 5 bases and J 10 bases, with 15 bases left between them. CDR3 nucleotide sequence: TGTGCCAGCAGTCCGGGACTGGGCTGGTCACCCCTCCACTTT. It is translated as CASSPGLGWSPLHF.

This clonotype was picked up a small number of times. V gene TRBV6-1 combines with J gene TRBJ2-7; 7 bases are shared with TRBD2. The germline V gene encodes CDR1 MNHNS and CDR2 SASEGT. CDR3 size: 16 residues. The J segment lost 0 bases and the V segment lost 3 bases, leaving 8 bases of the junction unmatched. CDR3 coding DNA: TGTGCCAGCAGTGATACGGGGGGACTACACTCCTACGAGCAGTACTTC. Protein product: CASSDTGGLHSYEQYF.

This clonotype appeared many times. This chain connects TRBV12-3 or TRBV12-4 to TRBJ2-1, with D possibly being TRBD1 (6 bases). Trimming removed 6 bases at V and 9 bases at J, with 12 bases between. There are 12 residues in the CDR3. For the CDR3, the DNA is TGTGCCAGCAGCAACAGGGCCCCTGAGCAGTTCTTC. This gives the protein CASSNRAPEQFF.

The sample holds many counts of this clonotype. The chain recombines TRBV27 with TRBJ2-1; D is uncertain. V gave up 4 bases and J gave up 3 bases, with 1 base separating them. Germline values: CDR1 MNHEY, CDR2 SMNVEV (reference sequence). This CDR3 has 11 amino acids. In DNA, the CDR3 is TGTGCCAGCAGTTACTACAATGAGCAGTTCTTC. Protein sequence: CASSYYNEQFF.

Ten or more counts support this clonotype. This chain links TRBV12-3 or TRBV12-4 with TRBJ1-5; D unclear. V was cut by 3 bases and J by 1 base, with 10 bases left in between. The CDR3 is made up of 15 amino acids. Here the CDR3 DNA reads TGTGCCAGCAGTTTTGGAACGGTCAGCAATCAGCCCCAGCATTTT. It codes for CASSFGTVSNQPQHF.

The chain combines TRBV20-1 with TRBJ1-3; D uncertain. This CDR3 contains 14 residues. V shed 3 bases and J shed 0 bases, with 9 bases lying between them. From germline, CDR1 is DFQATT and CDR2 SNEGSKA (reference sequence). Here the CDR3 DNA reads TGCAGTGCTAGCGGCGGGAGCTCTGGAAACACCATATATTTT. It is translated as CSASGGSSGNTIYF.

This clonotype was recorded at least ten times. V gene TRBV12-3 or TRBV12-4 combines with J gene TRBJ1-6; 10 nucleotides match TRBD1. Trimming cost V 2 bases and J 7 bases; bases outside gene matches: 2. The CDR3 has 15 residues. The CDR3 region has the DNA TGTGCCAGCAGTTTATTGGGACAGGGGAATTCACCCCTCCACTTT. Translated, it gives CASSLLGQGNSPLHF.

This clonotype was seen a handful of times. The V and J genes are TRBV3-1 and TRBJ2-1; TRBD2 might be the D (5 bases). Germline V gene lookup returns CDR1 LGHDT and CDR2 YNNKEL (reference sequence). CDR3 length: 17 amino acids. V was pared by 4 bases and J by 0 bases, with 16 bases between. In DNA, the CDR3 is TGTGCCAGCAGCCCCCGAAGACCCGAGGGCTCCTACAATGAGCAGTTCTTC. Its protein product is CASSPRRPEGSYNEQFF.

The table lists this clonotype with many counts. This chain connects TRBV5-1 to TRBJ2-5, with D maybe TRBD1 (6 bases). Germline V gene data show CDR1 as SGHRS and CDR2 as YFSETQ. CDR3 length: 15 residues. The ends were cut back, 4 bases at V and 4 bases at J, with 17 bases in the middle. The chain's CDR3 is CASSDGTRGGETQYF. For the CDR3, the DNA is TGCGCCAGCAGCGACGGGACACGAGGAGGAGAGACCCAGTACTTC.

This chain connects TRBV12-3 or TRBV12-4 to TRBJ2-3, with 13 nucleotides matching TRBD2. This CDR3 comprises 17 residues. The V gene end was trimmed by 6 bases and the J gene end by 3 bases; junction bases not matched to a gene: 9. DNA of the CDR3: TGTGCCAGCAGCGCTGGACTAGCGGGGGTTAGAACAGATACGCAGTATTTT. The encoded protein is CASSAGLAGVRTDTQYF.

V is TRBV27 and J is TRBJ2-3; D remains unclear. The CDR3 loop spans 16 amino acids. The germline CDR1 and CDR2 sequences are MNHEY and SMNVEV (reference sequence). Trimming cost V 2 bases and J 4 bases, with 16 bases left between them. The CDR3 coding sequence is TGTGCCAGCAGTTTAAATGGGGTTGGCGTTGCAGATACGCAGTATTTT. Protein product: CASSLNGVGVADTQYF.